This is a list of T cell receptor beta chains from one sample in a study of blood T cell repertoires in COVID-19. Produced via immunoSEQ multiplex PCR; TCRdb's table is partial and in-frame only. Here the sample spans around 250,000 clones, 80% to 90% being singletons. Material for sequencing was peripheral blood. The receptors were sampled from a woman in her twenties or thirties with active or convalescent COVID-19. Both conserved end residues are part of each CDR3. The D gene is left open where the match is weak. Rows give clone size only sometimes, using once, few, many, or a class for an expanded clone.

DNA	CDR3	V	J	size	D
TGTGCCAGCAGCTTCCGTACAGGGTCTGGAAACACCATATATTTT	CASSFRTGSGNTIYF	TRBV5-6	TRBJ1-3	NA	NA
TGTGCCAGCAGCGTAGGTGGGACACAAGAGACCCAGTACTTC	CASSVGGTQETQYF	TRBV9	TRBJ2-5	NA	NA
TGTGCCAGCAGCTCCGGCACAGATACGCAGTATTTT	CASSSGTDTQYF	TRBV7-3	TRBJ2-3	NA	NA
TGTGCCAGCAGCTTATACGCAGGGGGCCCTAGCTCCTACGAGCAGTACTTC	CASSLYAGGPSSYEQYF	TRBV13	TRBJ2-7	few	TRBD1
TGTGCCAGCAGTTCAGGGCTCGGGTTTACTACGCAGTATTTT	CASSSGLGFTTQYF	TRBV6-5	TRBJ2-3	once	NA
TGTGCCAGCAGCGGGGACAGGGGTAGCAATCAGCCCCAGCATTTT	CASSGDRGSNQPQHF	TRBV6-6	TRBJ1-5	once	TRBD1
TGTGCCAGCAGTTACTCGGCGAACACTGAAGCTTTCTTT	CASSYSANTEAFF	TRBV6-5	TRBJ1-1	NA	NA
TGTGCCAGCAGTCTCAGACTAGCGGGGGGCGATACGCAGTATTTT	CASSLRLAGGDTQYF	TRBV5-6	TRBJ2-3	once	TRBD2
TGTGCCAGCAGTAACCGGGGGTTCATCCCTGAAGCTTTCTTT	CASSNRGFIPEAFF	TRBV27	TRBJ1-1	NA	NA
TGTGCCAGCAGCCCTTTAGCACCCCAGCCCCAGCATTTT	CASSPLAPQPQHF	TRBV7-8	TRBJ1-5	NA	NA
TGTGCCAGCAGTCCAGGGGATGGTTCACCCCTCCACTTT	CASSPGDGSPLHF	TRBV6-4	TRBJ1-6	NA	NA
TGTGCCAGTAGGCGGGACAGCGTAAATGAAAAACTGTTTTTT	CASRRDSVNEKLFF	TRBV19	TRBJ1-4	NA	TRBD1
TGTGCCAGCGGAAGTGGAGTGGGCGAGCAGTACTTC	CASGSGVGEQYF	TRBV2	TRBJ2-7	NA	NA
TGTGCCAGCAGCTTGGAGCTAGCGGGGGGGTATAGCACAGATACGCAGTATTTT	CASSLELAGGYSTDTQYF	TRBV5-4	TRBJ2-3	NA	TRBD2
TGCGCCAGCAGTGCCTCGGGGACCCAGCATTTT	CASSASGTQHF	TRBV10-2	TRBJ1-5	once	NA
TGCAGCGGCGGGACAGGGCCTAACACTGAAGCTTTCTTT	CSGGTGPNTEAFF	TRBV29-1	TRBJ1-1	NA	TRBD1
TGTGCCAGCTCACCCGAGACAACGATCCTGGAGCCCCAGCATTTT	CASSPETTILEPQHF	TRBV18	TRBJ1-5	NA	NA
TGTGCCAGCAGCTTAGATCTTGAGAGTGAAGCTTTCTTT	CASSLDLESEAFF	TRBV7-2	TRBJ1-1	NA	NA
TGTGCCAGCAGCTTACTAAGGGGTTATGGCTACACCTTC	CASSLLRGYGYTF	TRBV7-9	TRBJ1-2	NA	NA
TGTGCCAGTAGTGGCGGACTAGCGGGGGCATACAATGAGCAGTTCTTC	CASSGGLAGAYNEQFF	TRBV19	TRBJ2-1	NA	TRBD2
TGTGCCAGCAGTTTGGGGGGAAGCACAGATACGCAGTATTTT	CASSLGGSTDTQYF	TRBV27	TRBJ2-3	NA	NA
TGTGCCACCAGCAGGAGGGTATCTGGGGCCAACGTCCTGACTTTC	CATSRRVSGANVLTF	TRBV15	TRBJ2-6	NA	NA
TGTGCCAGCAGTTACCCAGGACAGGGGACCTACGAGCAGTACTTC	CASSYPGQGTYEQYF	TRBV6-2/TRBV6-3	TRBJ2-7	few	TRBD1